This T cell receptor beta chain was recovered during a study of blood T cell repertoires in COVID-19. Study-level information: There were acute and convalescent COVID-19 samples, and they came from the United States, Italy and Spain. T cells, B-cell-depleted T cells, or PBMCs supplied cDNA or gDNA.

Followed over time, Seattle patients had been enrolled while infection was active. Trimming stripped 6 bases from V and 9 bases from J, with 12 bases between. The CDR3 is 13 amino acids. In the authors' methods: The authors estimated nucleated cell counts from reference gene primer amplification. The data were produced by immunoSEQ multiplex PCR, yet TCRdb's version contains in-frame clones alone and is incomplete. The V and J calls and the clone size are those of that table, but D and trimming were determined from the DNA. Among some 160,000 clones listed, around nine tenths were seen once. What was sequenced was peripheral blood. The genes are TRBV12-3 or TRBV12-4 and TRBJ1-6; the D is unclear. The TCR sequence derives from a woman in her seventies with COVID-19, enrolled during active disease. The CDR3 reads CASRVQVGSPLHF. The CDR3 DNA sequence: TGTGCCAGCAGGGTGCAGGTCGGTTCACCCCTCCACTTT.